These 14 T cell receptor beta chains originate from one sample sequenced in a study of shared clonotypes between healthy human individuals. Profiling relied on immunoSEQ multiplex PCR, and the TCRdb table lists in-frame clones only, not all of them. Among 2 million to 2.5 million clones listed, around 95% were seen once. Sequenced sample: naive CD4+ T cells sorted from blood. Stated subset: CD45RA+ positively selected. All receptors come from a man aged 18-30 years in good health.

For this clone: Other DNA sequences in this specimen translate into the identical CDR3. V gene TRBV30 combines with J gene TRBJ1-5; D is undetermined. CDR1 is GTSNPN and CDR2 is SVGIG in the germline V gene (reference sequence). This CDR3 has 14 amino acids. Deletions cut 2 bases from V and 1 base from J, with 9 bases between. The DNA for the CDR3 is TGTGCCTGGAGTACGGGCTCAAGCAATCAGCCCCAGCATTTT. Encoded protein: CAWSTGSSNQPQHF.

J is TRBJ2-5 and V is TRBV10-3, with TRBD2 matching 9 bases. The CDR3 covers 16 residues. V shed 5 bases, J shed 1 base, and the junction held 8 bases outside the gene matches. The germline V gene encodes CDR1 ENHRY and CDR2 SYGVKD. This CDR3 reads CAISSGGGDIQETQYF. In DNA form, the CDR3 reads TGTGCCATCAGTTCCGGCGGGGGGGATATCCAAGAGACCCAGTACTTC.

This rearrangement joins TRBV28 to TRBJ2-7; D remains unclear. Trimming shortened V by 7 bases and J by 2 bases, and 9 bases separated the two germline ends. The germline CDR1 and CDR2 sequences are MDHEN and SYDVKM. The CDR3 is 12 amino acids. CDR3 DNA: TGTGCCAGCATGGGCAGAGCCTACGAGCAGTACTTC. Translating it yields CASMGRAYEQYF.

This chain links TRBV5-1 with TRBJ1-2; 8 bases are shared with TRBD1. From germline, CDR1 is SGHRS and CDR2 YFSETQ. The junction had 15 bases not matched to a gene; V was cut back by 4 bases and J by 4 bases. The CDR3 consists of 17 residues. CDR3 coding DNA: TGCGCCAGCAGCCTTGGTGAACCGGGACAGGTCTCCTATGGCTACACCTTC. Translating gives CASSLGEPGQVSYGYTF.

Turning to this clone: This sample includes further DNA sequences coding for the same CDR3. The genes are TRBV6-5 and TRBJ2-3, with D hard to call. Germline CDR1 and CDR2: MNHEY and SVGAGI. This CDR3 has 13 amino acids. Trimming stripped 6 bases from V and 0 bases from J, with 7 bases between. The CDR3 DNA reads TGTGCCAGCAGCCGCGACAGCACAGATACGCAGTATTTT. As protein: CASSRDSTDTQYF.

The CDR3 DNA follows: TGTGCCTGGAGCAGTCGGGACGAGCAGTACTTC. Translated: CAWSSRDEQYF. The chain combines TRBV30 with TRBJ2-7; no clear D gene. V lost 3 bases, J lost 5 bases, and 8 bases lay in between. Germline assignment: CDR1 GTSNPN and CDR2 SVGIG (reference sequence). This CDR3 is 11 amino acids long.

This clone was picked up a small number of times. Other DNA sequences in the same sample also yield this CDR3. The chain recombines TRBV9 with TRBJ1-2; 8 bases fit TRBD1. The CDR3 contains 13 residues. Germline CDR1 SGDLS, CDR2 YYNGEE. After removal of 2 bases from V and 4 bases from J, the junction contained 1 base not matched to a gene. CDR3: CASSVDRGYGYTF. For the CDR3, the DNA is TGTGCCAGCAGCGTTGACAGGGGCTATGGCTACACCTTC. Full variable domain (outside the CDR3, taken from reference TRBV9 and TRBJ1-2): DSGVTQTPKHLITATGQRVTLRCSPRSGDLSVYWYQQSLDQGLQFLIQYYNGEERAKGNILERFSAQQFPDLHSELNLSSLELGDSALYFCASSVDRGYGYTFGSGTRLTVV.

The rearrangement joins TRBV6-4 to TRBJ1-1; 11 nucleotides align to TRBD1. Looked up from germline, CDR1 is MRHNA and CDR2 is SNTAGT. CDR3 length equals 17 residues. J gave up 0 bases and V 7 bases, and 10 bases lay outside the gene matches. CDR3 DNA sequence: TGTGCCAGCATTAAACCGGGACAGGGGGACGTGAACACTGAAGCTTTCTTT. It specifies CASIKPGQGDVNTEAFF.

The CDR3 reads CASSLGSRLAGGTDTQYF. As DNA, the CDR3 is TGTGCCAGCAGCTTAGGAAGTCGACTAGCGGGAGGCACAGATACGCAGTATTTT. The gene calls are TRBV13 and TRBJ2-3; TRBD2 agrees at 12 bases. Losses at the gene ends were 0 bases for V and 1 base for J; bases not matched to a gene: 5. The length of the CDR3 is 18 residues. CDR1 is PRHDT and CDR2 is FYEKMQ in the germline V gene (reference sequence).

The V call is TRBV30, the J call TRBJ2-7; perhaps TRBD1 as D (5 bases). CDR3 length: 12 residues. Trimming shortened V by 2 bases and J by 5 bases, and 10 bases separated the two germline ends. Germline loops: CDR1 GTSNPN, CDR2 SVGIG (reference sequence). The CDR3 sequence is CAWSSGRDEQYF. The CDR3 DNA reads as TGTGCCTGGAGTTCCGGCAGGGACGAGCAGTACTTC.

The rearrangement links TRBV7-6 to TRBJ2-3; tentatively, D is TRBD1 or TRBD2 (6 bases each). The germline V gene has CDR1 SGHVS and CDR2 FNYEAQ. V lost 0 bases and J 2 bases, leaving 15 bases between the germline ends. The CDR3 sequence is 17 residues long. The CDR3 DNA follows: TGTGCCAGCAGCTTAGCTGGGGGGCAACCCCCCACAGATACGCAGTATTTT. Amino acid sequence: CASSLAGGQPPTDTQYF. Together with reference TRBV7-6 and TRBJ2-3, the CDR3 gives the full variable domain: GAGVSQSPRYKVTKRGQDVALRCDPISGHVSLYWYRQALGQGPEFLTYFNYEAQQDKSGLPNDRFSAERPEGSISTLTIQRTEQRDSAMYRCASSLAGGQPPTDTQYFGPGTRLTVL.

This rearrangement joins TRBV4-3 to TRBJ1-1; 7 nucleotides line up with TRBD1. From germline, CDR1 is LGHNA and CDR2 YSLEER. This CDR3 has 15 residues. The junction had 6 bases not matched to a gene; V was cut back by 3 bases and J by 2 bases. The CDR3 region is CASSQLRGLNTEAFF. The CDR3 region has the DNA TGCGCCAGCAGCCAGCTTAGGGGGCTCAACACTGAAGCTTTCTTT.

The chain recombines TRBV2 with TRBJ2-1; perhaps D is TRBD1 or TRBD2 (5 bases each). The CDR3 loop spans 15 amino acids. Trimming removed 7 bases from V and 7 bases from J, with 20 bases in between. Germline CDR1 and CDR2: SNHLY and FYNNEI. CDR3 in amino acids: CASTARGASTNEQFF. For the CDR3, the DNA is TGTGCCAGCACCGCCAGAGGGGCTAGCACGAATGAGCAGTTCTTC. The full variable domain, rest sourced from reference TRBV2 and TRBJ2-1, is EPEVTQTPSHQVTQMGQEVILRCVPISNHLYFYWYRQILGQKVEFLVSFYNNEISEKSEIFDDQFSVERPDGSNFTLKIRSTKLEDSAMYFCASTARGASTNEQFFGPGTRLTVL.

Remarks on this clone: This sample also contains other DNA sequences that code for the same CDR3. The V call is TRBV25-1, the J call TRBJ2-3; no definite D call. Germline-derived CDR1 and CDR2 are MGHDK and SYGVNS. V dropped 4 bases and J dropped 1 base, with 9 bases sitting between them. The CDR3 totals 14 residues. This chain's CDR3 is CASSGLAGTDTQYF. CDR3 nucleotide sequence: TGTGCCAGCAGTGGGTTAGCCGGCACAGATACGCAGTATTTT.